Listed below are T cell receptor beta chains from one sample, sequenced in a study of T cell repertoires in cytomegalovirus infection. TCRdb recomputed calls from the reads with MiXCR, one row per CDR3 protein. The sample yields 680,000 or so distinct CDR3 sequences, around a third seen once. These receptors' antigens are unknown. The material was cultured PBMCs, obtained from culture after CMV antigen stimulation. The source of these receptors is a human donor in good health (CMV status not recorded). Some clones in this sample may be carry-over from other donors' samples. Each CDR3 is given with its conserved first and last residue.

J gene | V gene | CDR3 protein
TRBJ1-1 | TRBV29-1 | CSVVARGSNTEAFF
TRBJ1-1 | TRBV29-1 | CSAQRGVAEAFF
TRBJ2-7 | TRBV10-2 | CATSRGVIAGYEQYF
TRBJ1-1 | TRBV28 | CASRPEQGENSEAFF
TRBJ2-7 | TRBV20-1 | CSAGTAYEQYF
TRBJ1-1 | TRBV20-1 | CSARGGDRPNTEAFF
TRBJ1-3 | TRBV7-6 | CASSLRTAGNTIYF
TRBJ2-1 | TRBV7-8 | CASSLNSGRQFF
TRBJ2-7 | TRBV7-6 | CASSSTGGDAYEQYF
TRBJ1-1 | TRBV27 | CASRPLGGPEAFF
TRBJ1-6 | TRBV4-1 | CASSQESPAATAPLHF
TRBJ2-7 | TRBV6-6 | CASSTGGGREQYF
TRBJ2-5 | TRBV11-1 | CASSDRGHQETQYF
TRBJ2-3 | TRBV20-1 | CSAQSRGGLSTDTQYF
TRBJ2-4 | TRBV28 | CASSFPALAKNIQYF
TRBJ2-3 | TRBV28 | CASRQVDTQYF
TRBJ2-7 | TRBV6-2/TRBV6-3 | CASSYSRGSNDEQYF
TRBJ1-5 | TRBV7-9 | CASSAARDSGNQPQHF
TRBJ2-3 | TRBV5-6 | CASSLGLGKVDTQYF
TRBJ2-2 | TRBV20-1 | CSAIGPTGGAGELFF
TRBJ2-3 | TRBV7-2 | CASSLRSGYTTDTQYF
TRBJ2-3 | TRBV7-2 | CASSQGDSTDTQYF
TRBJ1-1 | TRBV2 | CASTNDRGITEAFF
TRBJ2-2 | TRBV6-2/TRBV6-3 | CASKRGGFTGELFF
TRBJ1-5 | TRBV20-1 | CSALEYSNQPQHF
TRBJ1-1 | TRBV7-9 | CASSLLTAQLAFF
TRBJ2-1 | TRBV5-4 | CASSSPGHHNEQFF
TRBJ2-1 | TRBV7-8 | CASSTGTRLYNEQFF
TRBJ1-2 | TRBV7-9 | CASSLVGPALLGYTF
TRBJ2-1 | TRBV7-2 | CASSSSPSAYEFF
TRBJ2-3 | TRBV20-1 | CSARGTSPEDTQYF
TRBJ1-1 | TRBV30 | CAWSVSGINTEAFF
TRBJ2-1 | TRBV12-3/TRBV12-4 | CASSPTDSYNEQFF
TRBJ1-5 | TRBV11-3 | CASSLSTGCQPQHF
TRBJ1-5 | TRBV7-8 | CASSLDGTGVNQPQHF
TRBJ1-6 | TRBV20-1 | CSARERGLRSNSPLHF
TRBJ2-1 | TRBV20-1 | CSANTAYNEQFF
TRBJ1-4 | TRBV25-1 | CATKSSAGGHSNEKLFF
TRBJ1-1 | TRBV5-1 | CASSLVQGADTEAFF
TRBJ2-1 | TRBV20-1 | CSALTTGGDYNEQFF
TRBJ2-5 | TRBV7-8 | CASWQGGRETQYF
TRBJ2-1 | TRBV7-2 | CASSLETYKDEQFF
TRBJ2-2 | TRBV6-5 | CASSYLGSTGELFF
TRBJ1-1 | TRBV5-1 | CASSLAVGNTEAFF
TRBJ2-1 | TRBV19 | CASSIAQGNEQFF
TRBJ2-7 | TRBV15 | CATSPPDRVPYEQYF
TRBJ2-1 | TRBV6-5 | CASNQISGVGEQFF
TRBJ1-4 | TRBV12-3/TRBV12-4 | CASRGTGRDEKLFF
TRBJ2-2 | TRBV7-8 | CASSRDLGGELFF
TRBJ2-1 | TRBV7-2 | CASSPGLALNEQFF
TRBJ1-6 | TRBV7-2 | CASSLGVAYNSPLHF
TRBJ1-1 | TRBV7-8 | CASSYSGTGLYTEAFF